The 20 T cell receptor beta chains listed next were all sequenced from one sample in a study of naive and memory T cell subsets. A UMI-containing oligonucleotide was joined by 3' ligation to the TCR cDNA template. Amplification of ligated cDNA took four PCR rounds with SP2 and nested alpha and beta constant primers. TCRdb independently ran MiXCR on the 5' RACE reads; one entry per CDR3 protein. The data contain 25,000 to 35,000 distinct CDR3 sequences, 16% of them singletons. The receptor source for this set is a female donor in good health.

This clonotype has a count of ten or more. The CDR3 region is CASSPGLRQETQYF. CDR3 bases: TGTGCCAGCAGCCCAGGACTGAGACAAGAGACCCAGTACTTC. The chain has TRBV7-2 and TRBJ2-5; tentatively, D is TRBD2 (5 bases). Germline V gives CDR1 SGHTA, CDR2 FQGNSA. Deletions cut 5 bases from V and 2 bases from J, with 12 bases between. The CDR3 covers 14 residues.

This clonotype was detected a few times. This chain joins TRBV12-3 or TRBV12-4 and TRBJ2-1, with TRBD2 matching over 13 bases. V trimming: 7 bases; J trimming: 10 bases; junction bases outside the gene matches: 10. The CDR3 has 15 residues. The CDR3 nucleotides read TGTGCCAGCACTTTGGGACTAGCGGGGACTCGGGAGCAGTTCTTC. Its protein product is CASTLGLAGTREQFF.

The J gene is TRBJ1-1, the V gene TRBV13; no clear D gene. V lost 2 bases and J 5 bases, leaving 12 bases between the germline ends. Looked up from germline, CDR1 is PRHDT and CDR2 is FYEKMQ (reference sequence). The CDR3 contains 14 residues. The CDR3: CASSLIQSGTEAFF. In nucleotides, the CDR3 is TGTGCCAGCAGCTTAATCCAAAGTGGAACTGAAGCTTTCTTT.

This clonotype has at least ten counts. This rearrangement joins TRBV6-1 to TRBJ2-7; TRBD2 might be the D (6 bases). V was trimmed by 11 bases and J by 4 bases, leaving 18 bases between them. The CDR3 has 13 amino acids. Germline values: CDR1 MNHNS, CDR2 SASEGT. The DNA of the CDR3 is TGTGCCGGAGGGCCAGGGTTGGGGTACGAGCAGTACTTC. Translated, it gives CAGGPGLGYEQYF.

This clonotype was seen ten or more times. Here the CDR3 reads CASSKRRGLGQETQYF. CDR3 DNA sequence: TGTGCCAGCAGCAAACGACGGGGGCTCGGTCAAGAGACCCAGTACTTC. The chain carries TRBV7-8 and TRBJ2-5; D possibly matches TRBD1 or TRBD2 (6 bases each). This CDR3 contains 16 residues. Germline CDR1 reads SGHVS; CDR2 reads FQNEAQ. Trimming took off 5 bases at V and 2 bases at J, with 18 bases between the two ends.

This clonotype was observed at least ten times. The V gene is TRBV3-1, the J gene TRBJ1-6; 9 positions agree with TRBD1. V shed 3 bases, J shed 7 bases, and the junction held 1 base outside the gene matches. Germline V gene lookup returns CDR1 LGHDT and CDR2 YNNKEL (reference sequence). The CDR3 sequence is 14 residues long. The CDR3 sequence is CASSQTGGNSPLHF. The CDR3 DNA reads TGTGCCAGCAGCCAGACAGGGGGGAATTCACCCCTCCACTTT.

This clonotype was counted between two and nine times. The CDR3 here is CATVDPGNAPPLHF. The CDR3 coding sequence is TGTGCCACGGTGGATCCGGGGAACGCGCCACCCCTCCACTTT. V and J are TRBV6-6 and TRBJ1-6; unclear D gene. Germline V lookup: CDR1 MNHNY, CDR2 SVGAGI (reference sequence). V lost 10 bases, J lost 11 bases, and 21 bases lay in between. The CDR3 contains 14 residues.

CDR3 in DNA: TGCGCCAGCAGCTTGGAAGCCCACGAGCAGTACTTC. Its translation is CASSLEAHEQYF. The chain recombines TRBV5-1 with TRBJ2-7, with D uncertain. Germline CDR1 SGHRS, CDR2 YFSETQ. V lost 0 bases and J lost 5, with 6 bases in between. The CDR3 is made up of 12 amino acids.

This clonotype occurred a few times. The J gene is TRBJ2-3, the V gene TRBV7-7; tentatively, D is TRBD1 (5 bases). V lost 3 bases, J lost 2 bases, and 9 bases lay in between. CDR3 length equals 14 residues. Germline CDR1 is SSHAT and CDR2 is FNYEAQ (reference sequence). CDR3 protein: CASSFRGNTDTQYF. The CDR3 bases are TGTGCCAGCAGCTTTAGGGGTAACACAGATACGCAGTATTTT.

In this sample, this clonotype turned up many times. The germline gene is not matched at one end of the junction; a read error may be the cause. The chain has TRBV2 and TRBJ2-1; the match to TRBD1 covers 8 bases. The germline CDR1 and CDR2 sequences are SNHLY and FYNNEI. The CDR3 is 15 residues long. DNA of the CDR3: TGTGCCAGCAGCGAAGACAGGGGATCCTACAATGAGCAGTTCTTC. Protein sequence: CASSEDRGSYNEQFF.

In this sample, this clonotype turned up many times. The CDR3 reads CASSWDLSNTEAFF. The CDR3 DNA reads TGTGCCAGCAGTTGGGACCTATCGAACACTGAAGCTTTCTTT. The V gene is TRBV6-5, the J gene TRBJ1-1, with D perhaps matching TRBD1 (5 bases). Trimming pared 4 bases from V and 1 base from J, leaving 10 bases between. The CDR3 runs to 14 residues. In germline, CDR1 is MNHEY, CDR2 SVGAGI.

The sample holds many counts of this clonotype. The junction and the germline gene differ at one end; a read error may be behind it. This chain links TRBV12-3 or TRBV12-4 with TRBJ1-2; D unresolved. This CDR3 has 13 residues. The CDR3 loop reads CAVYGPSNYGDTF. Written as DNA, the CDR3 is TGTGCCGTCTATGGCCCCTCCAACTATGGCGACACCTTC.

V is TRBV29-1 and J is TRBJ2-7; D is possibly TRBD1 (6 bases). The CDR3 has 14 residues. With 0 bases removed from V and 6 bases from J, the gap between germline ends came to 15 bases. Germline-derived CDR1 and CDR2 are SQVTM and ANQGSEA. The DNA of the CDR3 is TGCAGCGTTGAAGATCAAGGACAGAACTTCGAGCAGTACTTC. This translates into CSVEDQGQNFEQYF.

In its sample, this clonotype was seen many times. This chain connects TRBV12-3 or TRBV12-4 to TRBJ1-3; no clear D gene. There are 14 residues in the CDR3. V was cut by 6 bases and J by 0 bases, with 9 bases left in between. The DNA of the CDR3 is TGTGCCAGCAGCCCGCTCCCCTCTGGAAACACCATATATTTT. Translation: CASSPLPSGNTIYF.

This rearrangement joins TRBV20-1 to TRBJ1-2; D gene uncertain. CDR1 is DFQATT, CDR2 SNEGSKA, per germline (reference sequence). This CDR3 is built from 13 residues. V lost 0 bases, J lost 4 bases, and 9 bases lay in between. The CDR3 here is CSARDSSSYGYTF. CDR3 nucleotides: TGCAGTGCTAGAGATTCGAGTAGCTATGGCTACACCTTC.

This clonotype has a count of ten or more. The chain combines TRBV29-1 with TRBJ1-1; D not resolved. Germline V CDR1 and CDR2: SQVTM, ANQGSEA. The CDR3 sequence is 14 residues long. V was shortened by 4 bases and J by 0 bases, with 12 bases between the two germline ends. The CDR3 loop is CSVVREPMNTEAFF. The CDR3 nucleotides read TGCAGCGTTGTTCGGGAACCCATGAACACTGAAGCTTTCTTT.

This clonotype was counted a few times. This chain joins TRBV7-9 and TRBJ2-1; TRBD2 might be the D (6 bases). The V end was cut by 7 bases, the J end by 8 bases, with 15 bases between. The CDR3 extends over 13 amino acids. The germline V gene encodes CDR1 SEHNR and CDR2 FQNEAQ (reference sequence). CDR3 protein: CASMEGGRDEQFF. The CDR3 DNA is TGTGCCAGCATGGAGGGCGGCCGTGATGAGCAGTTCTTC.

This clonotype appeared many times. The V call is TRBV11-2, the J call TRBJ2-3, with 9 bases matching TRBD1. V lost 3 bases and J lost 2; bases outside the gene matches: 12. Germline CDR1 and CDR2: SGHAT and FQNNGV. This CDR3 has 18 amino acids. CDR3 in DNA: TGTGCCAGCAGCTTCGTCTCGTCCGGGACAGGGAACACAGATACGCAGTATTTT. Translating gives CASSFVSSGTGNTDTQYF. Full variable domain (missing parts from reference TRBV11-2 and TRBJ2-3): EAGVAQSPRYKIIEKRQSVAFWCNPISGHATLYWYQQILGQGPKLLIQFQNNGVVDDSQLPKDRFSAERLKGVDSTLKIQPAKLEDSAVYLCASSFVSSGTGNTDTQYFGPGTRLTVL.

This clonotype was counted at least ten times. DNA for the CDR3: TGCAGCGTTGACCGGACAGGTACCGAAGCTTTCTTT. Amino acids: CSVDRTGTEAFF. The V gene is TRBV29-1, the J gene TRBJ1-1; TRBD1 matches at 7 bases. This CDR3 region has 12 residues. The V segment lost 3 bases and the J segment 8 bases; nucleotides outside the gene matches: 6. Per germline, CDR1 SQVTM and CDR2 ANQGSEA. Filled out from reference TRBV29-1 and TRBJ1-1, the complete variable domain reads SAVISQKPSRDICQRGTSLTIQCQVDSQVTMMFWYRQQPGQSLTLIATANQGSEATYESGFVIDKFPISRPNLTFSTLTVSNMSPEDSSIYLCSVDRTGTEAFFGQGTRLTVV.

This clonotype was seen at least ten times. The CDR3 DNA sequence: TGCAGTGCCCAAGCAGATGGGGAGACCCAGTACTTC. Its protein is CSAQADGETQYF. The genes are TRBV20-1 and TRBJ2-5; D not certain. The CDR3 is made up of 12 amino acids. V was clipped by 6 bases and J by 5 bases, with 13 bases between them. CDR1 and CDR2 (germline): DFQATT, SNEGSKA (reference sequence).